The sequence of this T cell receptor beta chain was determined in a study of blood T cell repertoires in COVID-19. Study background: PBMCs, B-cell-depleted T cells, or T cells provided the cDNA or gDNA that made up the material.

This clone was recorded only once. TCRdb keeps only in-frame clones here, not all; method: immunoSEQ multiplex PCR. The table includes some 250,000 clones, over 80% detected once. CDR1 and CDR2 from the germline V gene are SGHAT and FQNNGV. The CDR3 spans 11 residues. Trimming removed 1 base from V and 7 bases from J, with 5 bases in between. Material for sequencing was peripheral blood. This sequence originates from a man aged 35 to 55 with acute or convalescent COVID-19. The chain uses TRBV11-2 and TRBJ2-7; maybe TRBD1 (5 bases). The CDR3 bases are TGTGCCAGCAGCTTAGGGACAGAGCAGTACTTC. Translation: CASSLGTEQYF.